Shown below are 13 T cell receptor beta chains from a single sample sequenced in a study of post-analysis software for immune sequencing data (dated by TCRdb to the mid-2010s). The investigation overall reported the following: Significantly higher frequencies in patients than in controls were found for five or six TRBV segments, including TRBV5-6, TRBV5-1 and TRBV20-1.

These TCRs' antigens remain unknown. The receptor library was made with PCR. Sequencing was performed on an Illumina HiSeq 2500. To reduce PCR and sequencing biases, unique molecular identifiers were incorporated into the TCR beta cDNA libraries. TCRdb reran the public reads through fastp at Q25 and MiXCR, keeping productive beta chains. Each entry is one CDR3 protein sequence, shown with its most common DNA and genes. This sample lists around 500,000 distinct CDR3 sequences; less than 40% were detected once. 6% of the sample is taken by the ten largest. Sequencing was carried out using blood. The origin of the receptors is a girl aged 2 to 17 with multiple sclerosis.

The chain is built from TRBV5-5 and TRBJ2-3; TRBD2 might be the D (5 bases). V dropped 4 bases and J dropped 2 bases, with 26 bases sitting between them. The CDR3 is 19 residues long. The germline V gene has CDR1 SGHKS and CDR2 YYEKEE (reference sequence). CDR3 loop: CASSHLDERSRSHTDTQYF. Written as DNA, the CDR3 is TGTGCCAGCAGCCACCTTGACGAGCGGTCCAGGTCACACACAGATACGCAGTATTTT. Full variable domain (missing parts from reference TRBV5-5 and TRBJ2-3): DAGVTQSPTHLIKTRGQQVTLRCSPISGHKSVSWYQQVLGQGPQFIFQYYEKEERGRGNFPDRFSARQFPNYSSELNVNALLLGDSALYLCASSHLDERSRSHTDTQYFGPGTRLTVL.

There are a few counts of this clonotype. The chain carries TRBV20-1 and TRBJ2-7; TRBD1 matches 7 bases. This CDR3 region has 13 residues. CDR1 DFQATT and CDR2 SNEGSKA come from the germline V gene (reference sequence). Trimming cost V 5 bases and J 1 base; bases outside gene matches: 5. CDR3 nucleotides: TGCAGTGCTTCCAGGGACAGATCCTACGAGCAGTACTTC. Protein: CSASRDRSYEQYF.

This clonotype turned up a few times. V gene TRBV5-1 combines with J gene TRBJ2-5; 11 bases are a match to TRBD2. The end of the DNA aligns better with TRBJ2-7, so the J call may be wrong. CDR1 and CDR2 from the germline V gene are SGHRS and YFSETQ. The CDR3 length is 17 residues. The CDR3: CASSEMGLAATGYEQYF. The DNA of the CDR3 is TGCGCCAGCAGCGAAATGGGACTAGCGGCGACCGGCTACGAGCAGTACTTC.

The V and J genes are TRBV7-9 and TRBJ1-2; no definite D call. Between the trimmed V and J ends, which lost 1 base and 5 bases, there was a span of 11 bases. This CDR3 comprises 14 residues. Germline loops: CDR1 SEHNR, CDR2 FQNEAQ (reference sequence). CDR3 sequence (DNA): TGTGCCAGCAGCTTAGAAGCGGCCTCTTATGGCTACACCTTC. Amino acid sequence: CASSLEAASYGYTF.

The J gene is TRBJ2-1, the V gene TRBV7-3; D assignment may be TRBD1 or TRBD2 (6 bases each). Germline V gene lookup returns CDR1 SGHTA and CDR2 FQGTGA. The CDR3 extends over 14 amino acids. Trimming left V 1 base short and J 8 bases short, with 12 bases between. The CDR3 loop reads CASSLRGAYDEQFF. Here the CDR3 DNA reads TGTGCCAGCAGCTTAAGGGGGGCATACGATGAGCAGTTCTTC.

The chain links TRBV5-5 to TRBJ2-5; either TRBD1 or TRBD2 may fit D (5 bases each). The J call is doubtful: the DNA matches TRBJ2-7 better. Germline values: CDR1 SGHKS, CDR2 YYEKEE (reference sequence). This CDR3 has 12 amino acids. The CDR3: CASSVGEYEQYF. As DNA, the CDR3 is TGTGCCAGCAGCGTAGGGGAGTACGAGCAGTACTTC.

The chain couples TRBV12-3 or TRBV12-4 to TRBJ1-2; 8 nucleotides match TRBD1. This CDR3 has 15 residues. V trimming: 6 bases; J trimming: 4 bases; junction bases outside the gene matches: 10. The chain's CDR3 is CASSPTGGNVYGYTF. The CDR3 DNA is TGTGCCAGCAGCCCCACAGGGGGAAACGTCTATGGCTACACCTTC.

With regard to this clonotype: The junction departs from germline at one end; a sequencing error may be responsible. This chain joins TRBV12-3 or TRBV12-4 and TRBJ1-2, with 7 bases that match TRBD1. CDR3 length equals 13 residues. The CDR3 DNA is TGTGCCAGCAGCCTCACAGGGGACCATGGCTACATCTTC. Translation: CASSLTGDHGYIF.

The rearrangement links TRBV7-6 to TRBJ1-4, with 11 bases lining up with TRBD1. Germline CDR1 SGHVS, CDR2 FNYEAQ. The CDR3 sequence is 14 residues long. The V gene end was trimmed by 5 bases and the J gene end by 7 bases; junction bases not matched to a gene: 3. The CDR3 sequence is CASSPDRGPEKLFF. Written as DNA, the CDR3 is TGTGCCAGCAGCCCGGACAGGGGGCCTGAAAAACTGTTTTTT.

CDR3 coding DNA: TGTGCCACCAGCAGAGATCTTCCCAGTCCCTATGGCTACACCTTC. Amino acids: CATSRDLPSPYGYTF. The rearrangement joins TRBV15 to TRBJ1-2; D is unclear. Germline-derived CDR1 and CDR2 are LNHNV and YYDKDF (reference sequence). The CDR3 extends over 15 amino acids. The V and J ends lost 0 bases and 4 bases respectively, with 12 bases between them.

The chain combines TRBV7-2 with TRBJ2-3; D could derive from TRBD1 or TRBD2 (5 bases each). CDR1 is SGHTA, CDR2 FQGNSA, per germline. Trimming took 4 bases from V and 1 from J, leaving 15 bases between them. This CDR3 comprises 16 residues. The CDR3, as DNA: TGTGCCAGCAGCTCCAGACGGGGCTCACGCACAGATACGCAGTATTTT. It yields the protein CASSSRRGSRTDTQYF.

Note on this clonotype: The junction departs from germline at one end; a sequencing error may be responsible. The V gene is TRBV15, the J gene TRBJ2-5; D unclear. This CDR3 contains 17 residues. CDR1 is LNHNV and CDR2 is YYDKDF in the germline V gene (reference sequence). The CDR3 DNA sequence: TGTGCCACCGGCAGAGATGAAGTAGTCGGACCCCAAGAGACCCAGTACTTC. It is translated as CATGRDEVVGPQETQYF. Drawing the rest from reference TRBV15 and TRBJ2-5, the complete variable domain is DAMVIQNPRYQVTQFGKPVTLSCSQTLNHNVMYWYQQKSSQAPKLLFHYYDKDFNNEADTPDNFQSRRPNTSFCFLDIRSPGLGDTAMYLCATGRDEVVGPQETQYFGPGTRLLVL.

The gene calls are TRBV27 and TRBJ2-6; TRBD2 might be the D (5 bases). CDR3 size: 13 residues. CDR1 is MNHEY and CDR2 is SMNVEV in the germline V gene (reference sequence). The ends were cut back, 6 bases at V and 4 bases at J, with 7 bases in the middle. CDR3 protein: CASRDLGANVLTF. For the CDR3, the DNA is TGTGCCAGCAGGGACTTAGGGGCCAACGTCCTGACTTTC.